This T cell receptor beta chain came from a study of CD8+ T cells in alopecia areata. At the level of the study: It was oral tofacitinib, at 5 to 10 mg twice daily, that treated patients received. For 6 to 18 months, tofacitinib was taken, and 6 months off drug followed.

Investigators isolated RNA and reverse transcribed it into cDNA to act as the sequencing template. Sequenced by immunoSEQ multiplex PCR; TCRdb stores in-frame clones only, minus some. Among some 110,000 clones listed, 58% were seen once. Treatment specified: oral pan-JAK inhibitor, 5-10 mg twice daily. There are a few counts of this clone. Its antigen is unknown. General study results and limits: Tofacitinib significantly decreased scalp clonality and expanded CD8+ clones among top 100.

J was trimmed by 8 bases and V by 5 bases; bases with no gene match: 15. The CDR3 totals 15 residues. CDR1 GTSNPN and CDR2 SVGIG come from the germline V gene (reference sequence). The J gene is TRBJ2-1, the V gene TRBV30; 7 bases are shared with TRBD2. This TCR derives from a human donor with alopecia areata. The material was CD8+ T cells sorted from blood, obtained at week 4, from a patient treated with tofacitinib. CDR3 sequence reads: CAWVLGRGTWDEQFF. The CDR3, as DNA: TGTGCCTGGGTCCTGGGGAGGGGTACTTGGGATGAGCAGTTCTTC.